What follows are 22 T cell receptor beta chains derived from one specimen sequenced in a study of radiation and T cells in renal cell carcinoma. TCRdb keeps only in-frame clones here, not all; method: immunoSEQ multiplex PCR. Among some 80,000 clones listed, approximately 86% were seen once. Indicated time point: blood 2 weeks post-SBRT. Stated treatment: 15 Gy SBRT to primary tumor, nephrectomy 4 weeks later. This specimen was blood, taken from a patient whose treatment included radiotherapy and nephrectomy. These receptors were obtained from a woman between 50 and 59 years old with renal cell carcinoma.

This chain joins TRBV18 and TRBJ1-5; 10 positions agree with TRBD1. The J segment lost 2 bases and the V segment lost 3 bases, leaving 1 base of the junction unmatched. CDR3 length: 15 amino acids. The germline V gene has CDR1 KGHSH and CDR2 LQKENI. In DNA, the CDR3 is TGTGCCAGCTCACCCGGGACAGGGGGCAATCAGCCCCAGCATTTT. Its translation: CASSPGTGGNQPQHF.

The chain employs TRBV30 and TRBJ1-1, with D perhaps TRBD1 (5 bases). CDR1 is GTSNPN, CDR2 SVGIG, per germline (reference sequence). The CDR3 is made up of 12 amino acids. The V gene lost 2 bases and the J gene lost 10 bases, with 14 bases spanning the gap. The CDR3 spells CAWSQTGGGAFF. The DNA for the CDR3 is TGTGCCTGGAGTCAAACTGGGGGGGGAGCTTTCTTT.

The chain has TRBV15 and TRBJ1-5; tentative D call: TRBD1 (5 bases). Germline V gene lookup returns CDR1 LNHNV and CDR2 YYDKDF (reference sequence). The CDR3 extends over 14 amino acids. Trimming pared 0 bases from V and 7 bases from J, leaving 10 bases between. This CDR3 reads CATSREGGGQPQHF. CDR3 sequence (DNA): TGTGCCACCAGCAGAGAGGGGGGTGGGCAGCCCCAGCATTTT. The full variable domain, in which reference TRBV15 and TRBJ1-5 provide the parts outside the CDR3, is DAMVIQNPRYQVTQFGKPVTLSCSQTLNHNVMYWYQQKSSQAPKLLFHYYDKDFNNEADTPDNFQSRRPNTSFCFLDIRSPGLGDTAMYLCATSREGGGQPQHFGDGTRLSIL.

The rearrangement links TRBV28 to TRBJ2-1; the D call may be TRBD1 or TRBD2 (5 bases each). The CDR3 is made up of 15 amino acids. V gave up 7 bases and J gave up 6 bases, with 19 bases separating them. The germline V gene has CDR1 MDHEN and CDR2 SYDVKM. DNA for the CDR3: TGTGCCAGCACCTTGGGACCTCCGAACCCCAATGAGCAGTTCTTC. Its translation is CASTLGPPNPNEQFF.

V and J are TRBV5-6 and TRBJ2-1, with D possibly being TRBD1 (6 bases). Trimming took off 4 bases at V and 1 base at J, with 18 bases between the two ends. Germline V gives CDR1 SGHDT, CDR2 YYEEEE. This CDR3 is 17 amino acids long. CDR3 in amino acids: CASSGWDTDYSYNEQFF. The CDR3 DNA is TGTGCCAGCAGCGGGTGGGACACCGATTATTCCTACAATGAGCAGTTCTTC.

The chain has TRBV5-5 and TRBJ2-7, with 9 bases aligning to TRBD1. Per germline, CDR1 SGHKS and CDR2 YYEKEE (reference sequence). This CDR3 is 14 amino acids long. J lost 3 bases, V lost 2 bases, and 3 bases had no gene match. The CDR3, as DNA: TGTGCCAGCAGCTTAGGGACAGGGTTCTACGAGCAGTACTTC. It yields the protein CASSLGTGFYEQYF. Variable domain in full (rest from reference TRBV5-5 and TRBJ2-7): DAGVTQSPTHLIKTRGQQVTLRCSPISGHKSVSWYQQVLGQGPQFIFQYYEKEERGRGNFPDRFSARQFPNYSSELNVNALLLGDSALYLCASSLGTGFYEQYFGPGTRLTVT.

The rearrangement joins TRBV6-5 to TRBJ1-2; 9 bases line up with TRBD1. CDR3 length: 15 residues. V was clipped by 7 bases and J by 0 bases; unmatched bases: 6. CDR1 is MNHEY, CDR2 SVGAGI, per germline. CDR3: CASKGGTGSNYGYTF. Written as DNA, the CDR3 is TGTGCCAGCAAGGGTGGGACAGGGTCTAACTATGGCTACACCTTC.

The gene calls are TRBV29-1 and TRBJ1-5, with a weak D call TRBD1 (6 bases). The CDR3 has 13 amino acids. V lost 4 bases and J lost 5, with 12 bases in between. Germline V lookup: CDR1 SQVTM, CDR2 ANQGSEA. This CDR3 is CSVGYRVDQPQHF. Here the CDR3 DNA reads TGCAGCGTTGGGTACAGGGTCGATCAGCCCCAGCATTTT.

DNA of the CDR3: TGTGCCAGCAGCTTATCTGCCAGCGGCAATGAGCAGTTCTTC. It is translated as CASSLSASGNEQFF. The chain carries TRBV7-3 and TRBJ2-1; TRBD2 is a possible D gene (5 bases). There are 14 residues in the CDR3. V was pared by 2 bases and J by 6 bases, with 11 bases between. Germline values: CDR1 SGHTA, CDR2 FQGTGA.

The rearrangement joins TRBV7-2 to TRBJ2-4; D perhaps matches TRBD2 (5 bases). This CDR3 spans 16 amino acids. V was trimmed by 1 base and J by 2 bases, leaving 12 bases between them. The V gene's germline CDR1 is SGHTA and CDR2 FQGNSA. CDR3 in amino acids: CASSLGPTGTKNIQYF. In DNA, the CDR3 is TGTGCCAGCAGCTTAGGTCCAACGGGGACCAAAAACATTCAGTACTTC.

The chain joins TRBV11-2 to TRBJ1-4; 7 bases align to TRBD1. The CDR3 consists of 14 residues. Germline CDR1 reads SGHAT; CDR2 reads FQNNGV. J gave up 7 bases and V 4 bases, and 6 bases lay outside the gene matches. The CDR3 sequence: CASSSGTATEKLFF. As DNA, the CDR3 is TGTGCCAGCAGCTCCGGGACAGCCACTGAAAAACTGTTTTTT.

The chain employs TRBV7-2 and TRBJ2-1; D is undetermined. Germline V gives CDR1 SGHTA, CDR2 FQGNSA. The CDR3 loop spans 12 amino acids. The ends were cut back, 7 bases at V and 5 bases at J, with 9 bases in the middle. For the CDR3, the DNA is TGTGCCAGCACCCTGCGGAACAATGAGCAGTTCTTC. Translating it yields CASTLRNNEQFF.

This clone has just one count. This chain uses TRBV7-2 with TRBJ2-1, with no clear D. Germline values: CDR1 SGHTA, CDR2 FQGNSA. The CDR3 loop spans 15 amino acids. V was cut by 0 bases and J by 0 bases, with 6 bases left in between. CDR3 bases: TGTGCCAGCAGCTTAGCAAAGAGCTCCTACAATGAGCAGTTCTTC. Protein product: CASSLAKSSYNEQFF.

The chain combines TRBV4-1 with TRBJ2-2; 8 bases agree with TRBD1. Trimming cost V 3 bases and J 5 bases; bases outside gene matches: 14. CDR1 and CDR2 (germline): MGHRA, YSYEKL. CDR3 length: 18 residues. The CDR3 loop reads CASSHNPPDREVTGELFF. The CDR3 DNA reads as TGCGCCAGCAGCCATAATCCCCCGGACAGGGAGGTTACCGGGGAGCTGTTTTTT.

The V gene is TRBV2, the J gene TRBJ2-2; D is unresolved. Germline CDR1 reads SNHLY; CDR2 reads FYNNEI. The CDR3 is 14 residues long. V lost 7 bases to trimming and J lost 2 bases, with 11 bases between them. The CDR3 DNA is TGTGCCAGCAACCCCCTAGGCAACACCGGGGAGCTGTTTTTT. Translation gives CASNPLGNTGELFF.

This chain links TRBV19 with TRBJ1-2; D is undetermined. The CDR3 is made up of 19 amino acids. Germline CDR1 is LNHDA and CDR2 is SQIVND (reference sequence). V lost 6 bases and J lost 2, with 28 bases in between. CDR3 sequence: CASRRPAALLTRRNYGYTF. The CDR3 nucleotides are TGTGCCAGTAGGCGGCCTGCGGCCCTTTTGACACGAAGAAACTATGGCTACACCTTC.

The sample holds one count of this clone. The chain has TRBV14 and TRBJ2-5; the D is unclear. This CDR3 comprises 15 residues. CDR1 is SGHDN, CDR2 FVKESK, per germline. Trimming took 0 bases from V and 7 from J, leaving 15 bases between them. CDR3 in amino acids: CASSQDMAVKMTQYF. The CDR3 coding sequence is TGTGCCAGCAGCCAAGATATGGCAGTCAAGATGACCCAGTACTTC.

The V and J genes are TRBV10-1 and TRBJ1-2; D gene uncertain. Germline CDR1 reads WNHNN; CDR2 reads SYGVQD (reference sequence). This CDR3 is built from 13 residues. Trimming removed 5 bases at V and 5 bases at J, with 12 bases between. The CDR3 here is CASSSDPGYGYTF. In DNA form, the CDR3 reads TGCGCCAGCAGTTCGGACCCTGGGTATGGCTACACCTTC.

The chain is built from TRBV18 and TRBJ2-2; either TRBD1 or TRBD2 may fit D (5 bases each). CDR1 and CDR2 (germline): KGHSH, LQKENI. The CDR3 runs to 15 residues. The V gene lost 2 bases and the J gene lost 4 bases, with 11 bases spanning the gap. The CDR3: CASSPEGILTGELFF. CDR3 nucleotides: TGTGCCAGCTCACCAGAGGGGATCCTCACCGGGGAGCTGTTTTTT.

The V call is TRBV10-3, the J call TRBJ2-6; unclear D gene. The germline V gene encodes CDR1 ENHRY and CDR2 SYGVKD. This CDR3 has 15 amino acids. The ends were cut back, 4 bases at V and 6 bases at J, with 13 bases in the middle. The CDR3 is CAISGRRAEANVLTF. DNA of the CDR3: TGTGCCATCAGTGGTCGGCGAGCTGAGGCCAACGTCCTGACTTTC.

The chain employs TRBV11-2 and TRBJ1-1; no reliable D call. Trimming took off 0 bases at V and 8 bases at J, with 10 bases between the two ends. The CDR3 extends over 13 amino acids. Germline values: CDR1 SGHAT, CDR2 FQNNGV. In DNA, the CDR3 is TGTGCCAGCAGCTTAGAGCCGGGTGCGGAAGCTTTCTTT. This encodes CASSLEPGAEAFF.

The rearrangement uses TRBV7-2 and TRBJ1-5; possible D gene TRBD1, 5 bases. Between the trimmed V and J ends, which lost 1 base and 1 base, there was a span of 11 bases. The germline CDR1 and CDR2 sequences are SGHTA and FQGNSA. CDR3 length: 16 amino acids. CDR3 nucleotide sequence: TGTGCCAGCAGCTTAGTATGGCAGGGAAGCAATCAGCCCCAGCATTTT. Protein: CASSLVWQGSNQPQHF.